This T cell receptor beta chain emerged from a study of Ad26.COV2.S vaccination and SARS-CoV-2 variants. Details on this clone: Its antigen is not known.

Trimming took off 6 bases at V and 6 bases at J, with 15 bases between the two ends. Germline V CDR1 and CDR2: MNHEY, SMNVEV (reference sequence). The CDR3 consists of 13 residues. Broader study findings: Vaccine recipients had higher spike-specific TCR breadth than placebo recipients. Breadth of non-spike TCRs did not differ between vaccinees and placebo recipients.

Produced via immunoSEQ multiplex PCR; TCRdb's table is partial and in-frame only. The sample carries around 370,000 clones, just over 90% recorded once. Sequenced here: peripheral blood, sampled after recovery from COVID-19. This chain uses TRBV27 with TRBJ2-7; a possible D gene is TRBD2 (5 bases). The receptor was isolated from a human donor who had recovered from COVID-19. CDR3 in amino acids: CASSPNDRGEQYF. CDR3 sequence (DNA): TGTGCCAGCAGCCCTAACGACCGGGGCGAGCAGTACTTC.